These 24 T cell receptor beta chains came from one sample sequenced in a study of siplizumab effects on memory and regulatory T cells. Sequencing was performed with immunoSEQ multiplex PCR; in TCRdb, only in-frame clones are kept and a portion is missing. The sample holds about 66,000 clones; just over 95% are singletons and the top ten take around 0.086%. Sequenced: naive CD8+ T cells sorted from blood. These receptor sequences come from a human donor in good health.

The CDR3 DNA reads as TGTGCCAGCAGTCCCCTAGCGGGGGGATACAATGAGCAGTTCTTC. Translating gives CASSPLAGGYNEQFF. The chain recombines TRBV27 with TRBJ2-1; 11 bases are shared with TRBD2. Per germline, CDR1 MNHEY and CDR2 SMNVEV (reference sequence). J gave up 4 bases and V 5 bases, and 4 bases lay outside the gene matches. The length of the CDR3 is 15 residues.

V usage is TRBV27 and J usage is TRBJ2-7; D is possibly TRBD2 (6 bases). This CDR3 comprises 14 residues. Per the germline V gene, CDR1 is MNHEY and CDR2 is SMNVEV (reference sequence). The germline V and J ends were trimmed by 7 bases and 5 bases, with 18 bases remaining between them. The CDR3 here is CASNTLGGSDEQYF. As DNA, the CDR3 is TGTGCCAGCAACACTCTTGGGGGGTCGGACGAGCAGTACTTC.

The V and J genes are TRBV30 and TRBJ1-1; no firm D call. CDR1 GTSNPN and CDR2 SVGIG come from the germline V gene (reference sequence). V was cut by 0 bases and J by 0 bases, with 5 bases left in between. The CDR3 sequence is 13 residues long. This chain's CDR3 is CAWSVLVNTEAFF. The CDR3, as DNA: TGTGCCTGGAGTGTCTTGGTGAACACTGAAGCTTTCTTT.

This clone was picked up one time. The V and J genes are TRBV21-1 and TRBJ2-1. TRBV21-1 is described as a pseudogene. This CDR3 spans 15 amino acids. The CDR3 nucleotides read TGTGCCAGCACAACTACCGCCCTTAGGGCCAATGAGCAGTTCTTC. It translates to CASTTTALRANEQFF.

This sequence joins TRBV4-1 and TRBJ2-3; D uncertain. The V and J ends lost 1 base and 4 bases respectively, with 12 bases between them. Germline lookup yields CDR1 MGHRA and CDR2 YSYEKL. This CDR3 has 15 amino acids. In DNA, the CDR3 is TGCGCCAGCAGCCAAGTTAGGGCGGACGCAGATACGCAGTATTTT. This encodes CASSQVRADADTQYF.

The chain has TRBV9 and TRBJ2-3, with 9 bases aligning to TRBD2. This CDR3 comprises 15 residues. CDR1 is SGDLS, CDR2 YYNGEE, per germline. V was pared by 3 bases and J by 5 bases, with 7 bases of the junction left unmatched. CDR3 residues: CASSAAGGGGDTQYF. The CDR3 DNA sequence: TGTGCCAGCAGCGCCGCGGGCGGGGGGGGAGATACGCAGTATTTT. Together with reference TRBV9 and TRBJ2-3, the CDR3 gives the full variable domain: DSGVTQTPKHLITATGQRVTLRCSPRSGDLSVYWYQQSLDQGLQFLIQYYNGEERAKGNILERFSAQQFPDLHSELNLSSLELGDSALYFCASSAAGGGGDTQYFGPGTRLTVL.

The chain recombines TRBV28 with TRBJ2-5; 8 bases fit TRBD1. Germline CDR1 reads MDHEN; CDR2 reads SYDVKM. Trimming cost V 5 bases and J 4 bases; bases outside gene matches: 3. This CDR3 contains 13 residues. The CDR3 DNA is TGTGCCAGCAGTAGCGACAGGGGAGAGACCCAGTACTTC. As protein: CASSSDRGETQYF.

The CDR3 loop is CATRQTNTGELFF. DNA of the CDR3: TGTGCCACCAGACAGACGAACACCGGGGAGCTGTTTTTT. This sequence joins TRBV19 and TRBJ2-2; tentative D call: TRBD1 (5 bases). Trimming cost V 10 bases and J 0 bases, with 9 bases left between them. The length of the CDR3 is 13 residues. Germline V gene data show CDR1 as LNHDA and CDR2 as SQIVND (reference sequence).

This clone showed up just once. The CDR3 DNA reads as TGTGCCAGTAAAATGGGGGGGACTGAAGCTTTCTTT. This codes for CASKMGGTEAFF. V is TRBV19 and J is TRBJ1-1; weak D call: TRBD1 (5 bases). The CDR3 runs 12 residues. Per germline, CDR1 LNHDA and CDR2 SQIVND (reference sequence). V was clipped by 7 bases and J by 5 bases, with 11 bases between them.

The chain employs TRBV5-4 and TRBJ1-6; possibly TRBD1 for D (5 bases). From germline, CDR1 is SGHNT and CDR2 YYREEE (reference sequence). Trimming removed 0 bases at V and 7 bases at J, with 8 bases between. The CDR3 is made up of 14 amino acids. Written as DNA, the CDR3 is TGTGCCAGCAGCTTGGGGGGGGTGAATTCACCCCTCCACTTT. Protein sequence: CASSLGGVNSPLHF.

This clone was detected only a few times. The chain couples TRBV19 to TRBJ1-1; D unresolved. Trimming took 9 bases from V and 8 from J, leaving 13 bases between them. Germline V CDR1 and CDR2: LNHDA, SQIVND (reference sequence). This CDR3 is built from 11 residues. CDR3 nucleotides: TGTGCCAGCTCCCGGGTGTACGAAGCTTTCTTT. Its protein product is CASSRVYEAFF.

The chain carries TRBV7-2 and TRBJ1-1; no firm D call. Trimming pared 0 bases from V and 5 bases from J, leaving 4 bases between. This CDR3 is built from 12 residues. Germline V lookup: CDR1 SGHTA, CDR2 FQGNSA. DNA of the CDR3: TGTGCCAGCAGCTTAGCTGGAACTGAAGCTTTCTTT. Translated, it gives CASSLAGTEAFF.

This rearrangement joins TRBV30 to TRBJ2-3; 7 nucleotides line up with TRBD2. CDR1 and CDR2 (germline): GTSNPN, SVGIG (reference sequence). CDR3 length: 14 residues. The V segment lost 6 bases and the J segment 3 bases; nucleotides outside the gene matches: 9. DNA for the CDR3: TGTGCCTGCCACTCGGGGGGACCGACAGATACGCAGTATTTT. This sequence encodes CACHSGGPTDTQYF.

This chain links TRBV15 with TRBJ1-4; 9 nucleotides agree with TRBD1. CDR3 size: 15 residues. CDR1 and CDR2 from the germline V gene are LNHNV and YYDKDF (reference sequence). The trim removed 5 bases at V and 5 bases at J, leaving 6 bases unmatched. CDR3 sequence (DNA): TGTGCCACCAGCTCAAACAGGGGGCGGAATGAAAAACTGTTTTTT. It yields the protein CATSSNRGRNEKLFF.

This rearrangement joins TRBV7-9 to TRBJ2-7, with 11 bases that match TRBD1. V lost 5 bases to trimming and J lost 0 bases; unmatched junction nucleotides: 0. From germline, CDR1 is SEHNR and CDR2 FQNEAQ (reference sequence). This CDR3 spans 14 amino acids. The CDR3 nucleotides are TGTGCCAGCAGCGGACAGGGGGCCTCCTACGAGCAGTACTTC. Amino acid sequence: CASSGQGASYEQYF.

The chain recombines TRBV5-1 with TRBJ2-7, with 9 bases matching TRBD1. The J segment lost 4 bases and the V segment lost 8 bases, leaving 7 bases of the junction unmatched. The CDR3 covers 13 residues. Germline assignment: CDR1 SGHRS and CDR2 YFSETQ. The CDR3: CASRGTGLYEQYF. The CDR3 DNA sequence: TGCGCCAGTAGAGGGACAGGGCTATACGAGCAGTACTTC.

The chain employs TRBV9 and TRBJ2-2; no definite D call. Germline loops: CDR1 SGDLS, CDR2 YYNGEE. The CDR3 length is 14 residues. V was clipped by 0 bases and J by 7 bases, with 10 bases between them. In DNA form, the CDR3 reads TGTGCCAGCAGCGTAGATGGAACCGGCGGGGAGCTGTTTTTT. Its translation: CASSVDGTGGELFF.

V is TRBV11-2 and J is TRBJ2-3; 10 bases agree with TRBD2. The CDR3 spans 20 residues. J gave up 1 base and V 0 bases, and 13 bases lay outside the gene matches. CDR1 SGHAT and CDR2 FQNNGV come from the germline V gene. Here the CDR3 reads CASSLEFSGGAKVGTDTQYF. The DNA for the CDR3 is TGTGCCAGCAGCTTAGAATTCAGCGGGGGGGCCAAAGTCGGCACAGATACGCAGTATTTT.

In nucleotides, the CDR3 is TGTGCCAGCAGCGCGCAGACAGGTGTGAACACTGAAGCTTTCTTT. This gives the protein CASSAQTGVNTEAFF. The V call is TRBV5-4, the J call TRBJ1-1; D is perhaps TRBD1 (6 bases). The length of the CDR3 is 15 residues. Germline CDR1 reads SGHNT; CDR2 reads YYREEE (reference sequence). Trimming removed 4 bases at V and 0 bases at J, with 13 bases between.

The chain combines TRBV7-9 with TRBJ1-2; D gene ambiguous. Germline values: CDR1 SEHNR, CDR2 FQNEAQ (reference sequence). CDR3 length: 15 residues. The V and J ends lost 3 bases and 2 bases respectively, with 13 bases between them. The CDR3: CASSFGSFANYGYTF. CDR3 bases: TGTGCCAGCAGCTTCGGGAGCTTCGCGAACTATGGCTACACCTTC. The whole variable domain, filled in from reference TRBV7-9 and TRBJ1-2, reads DTGVSQNPRHKITKRGQNVTFRCDPISEHNRLYWYRQTLGQGPEFLTYFQNEAQLEKSRLLSDRFSAERPKGSFSTLEIQRTEQGDSAMYLCASSFGSFANYGYTFGSGTRLTVV.

This chain uses TRBV7-9 with TRBJ2-7; 12 bases align to TRBD2. The germline gives CDR1 SEHNR, CDR2 FQNEAQ (reference sequence). The CDR3 runs 15 residues. Trimming cost V 5 bases and J 3 bases; bases outside gene matches: 5. CDR3 nucleotide sequence: TGTGCCAGCAGCCCCCTAGCGGGGGGGGACTACGAGCAGTACTTC. Protein: CASSPLAGGDYEQYF.

The CDR3 spells CASSQNRAINEQFF. The CDR3 DNA sequence: TGTGCCAGCAGTCAAAACCGGGCCATCAATGAGCAGTTCTTC. The V gene is TRBV27, the J gene TRBJ2-1; D is ambiguous. Trimming left V 5 bases short and J 6 bases short, with 14 bases between. Germline V gene lookup returns CDR1 MNHEY and CDR2 SMNVEV (reference sequence). The CDR3 sequence is 14 residues long.

In nucleotides, the CDR3 is TGTGCCAGCAGCTTGCTAGGGACAACTAATGAAAAACTGTTTTTT. This codes for CASSLLGTTNEKLFF. The rearrangement joins TRBV7-9 to TRBJ1-4; D gene uncertain. Trimming left V 3 bases short and J 0 bases short, with 8 bases between. CDR1 is SEHNR, CDR2 FQNEAQ, per germline (reference sequence). The length of the CDR3 is 15 residues.

The count of this clone is one. V and J are TRBV19 and TRBJ1-2; 7 bases fit TRBD1. Unmatched junction bases numbered 6, after V lost 5 bases and J lost 6 bases. Germline V gives CDR1 LNHDA, CDR2 SQIVND (reference sequence). The CDR3 is made up of 13 amino acids. In nucleotides, the CDR3 is TGTGCCAGTAGTCCAGGGGGGTCGGATGGCTACACCTTC. Its protein is CASSPGGSDGYTF.